Below are 10 T cell receptor beta chains sequenced from a single sample in a study of cytomegalovirus exposure and HLA in healthy donors. 13 Jbeta primers and 60 Vbeta primers were used for the PCR. TCRdb's copy holds only in-frame clones and misses some; the assay was immunoSEQ multiplex PCR. The data contain approximately 85,000 clones, approximately 80% of them seen just once; the ten biggest clones take up approximately 23%. The sample consisted of PBMCs. These receptors originate from a woman aged 45-60 years in good health and CMV-seropositive.

This chain connects TRBV29-1 to TRBJ1-2, with 12 positions matching TRBD1. This CDR3 is built from 16 residues. Germline V gene lookup returns CDR1 SQVTM and CDR2 ANQGSEA. V gave up 2 bases and J gave up 3 bases; unmatched junction bases: 7. The CDR3 region is CSVEPLGTGGHYGYTF. The CDR3 nucleotides are TGCAGCGTTGAACCTCTTGGGACAGGGGGCCACTATGGCTACACCTTC. The variable domain in full, completed from reference TRBV29-1 and TRBJ1-2, reads SAVISQKPSRDICQRGTSLTIQCQVDSQVTMMFWYRQQPGQSLTLIATANQGSEATYESGFVIDKFPISRPNLTFSTLTVSNMSPEDSSIYLCSVEPLGTGGHYGYTFGSGTRLTVV.

This clone is a singleton in its sample. The chain employs TRBV11-2 and TRBJ2-7, with D perhaps matching TRBD2 (5 bases). This CDR3 contains 15 residues. Trimming removed 1 base from V and 6 bases from J, with 16 bases in between. Germline CDR1 SGHAT, CDR2 FQNNGV. The chain's CDR3 is CASSLGRGPGGEQYF. CDR3 nucleotide sequence: TGTGCCAGCAGCTTAGGGCGAGGGCCGGGTGGCGAGCAGTACTTC.

The chain has TRBV7-9 and TRBJ2-2; 7 positions agree with TRBD2. This CDR3 region has 16 residues. V shed 5 bases, J shed 4 bases, and the junction held 10 bases outside the gene matches. The V gene's germline CDR1 is SEHNR and CDR2 FQNEAQ (reference sequence). The DNA for the CDR3 is TGTGCCAGCAGCCCGCTTGTAGCGGGCCTCACCGGGGAGCTGTTTTTT. This translates into CASSPLVAGLTGELFF.

The chain uses TRBV5-1 and TRBJ1-1; D remains unclear. CDR3 length: 14 amino acids. CDR1 and CDR2 (germline): SGHRS, YFSETQ. V shed 4 bases and J shed 0 bases, with 10 bases lying between them. CDR3 sequence: CASSRTDMNTEAFF. CDR3 sequence (DNA): TGCGCCAGCAGCCGCACAGATATGAACACTGAAGCTTTCTTT.

The chain has TRBV15 and TRBJ2-5, with D possibly being TRBD2 (6 bases). This CDR3 contains 14 residues. With 0 bases removed from V and 4 bases from J, the gap between germline ends came to 9 bases. The germline V gene encodes CDR1 LNHNV and CDR2 YYDKDF (reference sequence). The CDR3, as DNA: TGTGCCACCAGCAGAGATAGGGGAGGAGAGACCCAGTACTTC. Its protein is CATSRDRGGETQYF.

This sequence joins TRBV30 and TRBJ1-5; D is possibly TRBD1 (5 bases). CDR1 is GTSNPN and CDR2 is SVGIG in the germline V gene (reference sequence). The CDR3 has 17 residues. Trimming took 0 bases from V and 3 from J, leaving 18 bases between them. This CDR3 is CAWSVGLGQNHNQPQHF. The CDR3 DNA follows: TGTGCCTGGAGTGTAGGTCTGGGGCAGAACCACAATCAGCCCCAGCATTTT.

The chain joins TRBV19 to TRBJ2-1; 13 nucleotides line up with TRBD2. V dropped 4 bases and J dropped 9; count of bases not matched to a gene: 9. This CDR3 region has 16 residues. The germline CDR1 and CDR2 sequences are LNHDA and SQIVND (reference sequence). The CDR3 is CASSTIIGLAGVEQFF. In DNA form, the CDR3 reads TGTGCCAGTAGTACGATTATAGGACTAGCGGGAGTTGAGCAGTTCTTC.

This clone was counted a few times. One end of the junction varies from germline; a read error may be responsible. The chain couples TRBV6-5 to TRBJ1-5, with D perhaps TRBD1 (5 bases). The CDR3 runs to 13 residues. Germline values: CDR1 MNHEY, CDR2 SVGAGI. CDR3 sequence reads: CAISVQENQPQHF. CDR3 sequence (DNA): TGTGCCATCAGTGTACAGGAAAATCAGCCCCAGCATTTT.

This clone was observed once. The chain employs TRBV29-1 and TRBJ2-7, with a tentative D call TRBD1 (5 bases). The ends were cut back, 4 bases at V and 0 bases at J, with 13 bases in the middle. Germline-derived CDR1 and CDR2 are SQVTM and ANQGSEA. CDR3 length: 14 amino acids. The CDR3 DNA sequence: TGCAGCGTTGCTCGGACATTCGACTCCTACGAGCAGTACTTC. The encoded protein is CSVARTFDSYEQYF.

The V gene is TRBV9, the J gene TRBJ1-1; possibly TRBD1 for D (5 bases). V was cut by 0 bases and J by 0 bases, with 6 bases left in between. The CDR3 is made up of 14 amino acids. CDR1 SGDLS and CDR2 YYNGEE come from the germline V gene. The CDR3 region has the DNA TGTGCCAGCAGCGTAGGACAGCTGAACACTGAAGCTTTCTTT. This encodes CASSVGQLNTEAFF.